Listed below are T cell receptor beta chains from one sample, sequenced in a study of OX40 agonist ivuxolimab in advanced cancers. TCRdb's copy holds only in-frame clones and misses some; the assay was immunoSEQ multiplex PCR. Of more than 80,000 clones detected, around nine tenths appear once; the ten largest clones hold 1.5% to 2%. The material sequenced was CD4+ or CD8+ T cells sorted from blood, taken in a trial of the OX40 agonist ivuxolimab. These receptors were obtained from an adult with an advanced solid tumor such as melanoma, head and neck, liver or kidney cancer. Each CDR3 is given with its conserved first and last residue. Each record gives: CDR3 DNA, CDR3 protein, D gene, V gene, clone size, J gene. The D gene is left open where the match is weak. Clone size appears in some rows only: once, few, many, or a class for an expanded clone.

TGTGCCAGTCAGGCTCTGGGGGGGCGATACACTGAAGCTTTCTTT,CASQALGGRYTEAFF,.,TRBV19,.,TRBJ1-1
TGTGCCAGCAGTGACGACAGTGATTACTATGGCTACACCTTC,CASSDDSDYYGYTF,.,TRBV2,.,TRBJ1-2
TGTGCCAGCAGCTTTACAGGGTTCTATGGCTACACCTTC,CASSFTGFYGYTF,.,TRBV7-9,few,TRBJ1-2
TGTGCCAGCAGCTTTCGGCCTTTGGAGACCCAGTACTTC,CASSFRPLETQYF,.,TRBV7-7,.,TRBJ2-5
TGTGCCAGCAGCTTGAGACAGGCCCGCTCTGGAAACACCATATATTTT,CASSLRQARSGNTIYF,.,TRBV5-6,.,TRBJ1-3
TGTGCCAGCAGCCCGGACTATTTGGGGGAGCAGTACTTC,CASSPDYLGEQYF,.,TRBV7-7,.,TRBJ2-7
TGTGCCAGCAGCCCCAGGGGCGGCTATGGCTACACCTTC,CASSPRGGYGYTF,.,TRBV7-9,.,TRBJ1-2
TGTGCCAGCAGCCTCCCCCCGGGGGGAACCTACGAGCAGTACTTC,CASSLPPGGTYEQYF,TRBD2,TRBV7-9,once,TRBJ2-7
TGCGCCAGCAGCTGGACTAGCGGGAACAGGGTAGATACGCAGTATTTT,CASSWTSGNRVDTQYF,TRBD2,TRBV5-1,.,TRBJ2-3
TGTGCCAGCAGCAAAGGGAGCGGGCTGAACACCGGGGAGCTGTTTTTT,CASSKGSGLNTGELFF,.,TRBV21-1,.,TRBJ2-2
TGTGCCAGCAGCTCAGGGAATCTGGAGACCCAGTACTTC,CASSSGNLETQYF,.,TRBV11-2,once,TRBJ2-5
TGCGCCAGCAGTCCCTCGAACCCAGGAGGCAATGAGCAGTTCTTC,CASSPSNPGGNEQFF,.,TRBV5-1,.,TRBJ2-1
TGTGCCAGCAGCCCTCCAGGGCTAAACACCGGGGAGCTGTTTTTT,CASSPPGLNTGELFF,.,TRBV5-4,.,TRBJ2-2
TGTGCCAGCAGCACCTGGACAGGGTTGAACACTGAAGCTTTCTTT,CASSTWTGLNTEAFF,TRBD1,TRBV7-6,.,TRBJ1-1
TGTGCCACCCAGGACTCGGGACTCCCTAACACCATATATTTT,CATQDSGLPNTIYF,.,TRBV18,.,TRBJ1-3
TGTGCCAGCAGCGCCGGGACAAACACTGAAGCTTTCTTT,CASSAGTNTEAFF,.,TRBV7-2,.,TRBJ1-1
TGCGCCAGCAGCCGGGGGGGCGGACAGGGCCAAGAGACCCAGTACTTC,CASSRGGGQGQETQYF,.,TRBV5-1,.,TRBJ2-5
TGTGCCAGCAGTCGTAGCGGGTTGAGCTCCTACGAGCAGTACTTC,CASSRSGLSSYEQYF,TRBD2,TRBV7-2,.,TRBJ2-7
TGTGCCAGTAGTCCCGGACAGAGCCCCATCTCTGGCTACACCTTC,CASSPGQSPISGYTF,.,TRBV19,.,TRBJ1-2
TGCGCCAGCAGCCTGTCCCTTAGCGGGAGGGCCGCCGGGGAGCTGTTTTTT,CASSLSLSGRAAGELFF,TRBD2,TRBV4-3,.,TRBJ2-2
TGTGCCAGCAGGCGTACAGAGAAAGCTTTCTTT,CASRRTEKAFF,.,TRBV2,.,TRBJ1-1
TGTGCCAGCAGTTACCAAAGGGGGGACACTGAAGCTTTCTTT,CASSYQRGDTEAFF,.,TRBV6-6,.,TRBJ1-1
TGTGCCAGTAAGGAGGGGGCGATCGCTGGGGCCAACGTCCTGACTTTC,CASKEGAIAGANVLTF,.,TRBV19,.,TRBJ2-6
TGTGCCAGCAGCCGTTCAGGGGGAAGTAAAGCCGGGGAGCTGTTTTTT,CASSRSGGSKAGELFF,TRBD1,TRBV11-3,.,TRBJ2-2
TGTGCCAGCAGCCTCGGACAGGTTAATGAAAAACTGTTTTTT,CASSLGQVNEKLFF,TRBD1,TRBV11-2,.,TRBJ1-4
TGTGCCAGCAGTGTCCGGGCTGAAGCTTTCTTT,CASSVRAEAFF,.,TRBV2,once,TRBJ1-1
TGTGCCAGTAGTATAGATGTGACAGGGGGCAATAACTATAATTCACCCCTCCACTTT,CASSIDVTGGNNYNSPLHF,TRBD1,TRBV19,.,TRBJ1-6
TGTGCCAGCAGCGTAGGCCAGGTTACGTCCGAGCAGTACTTC,CASSVGQVTSEQYF,.,TRBV9,.,TRBJ2-7
TGCGCCAGCAGTGCCAGGAGGAACACTGAAGCTTTCTTT,CASSARRNTEAFF,.,TRBV10-1,.,TRBJ1-1
TGTGCCAGCAGATTCAGGGTTTCCTACGAGCAGTACTTC,CASRFRVSYEQYF,.,TRBV27,.,TRBJ2-7
TGTGCCATCAGGCCGGGGACAGGAGCGGACGAGCAGTACTTC,CAIRPGTGADEQYF,TRBD1,TRBV10-3,.,TRBJ2-7
TGTGCCAGCAGCCGCACAGGGATCTTAGAGACCCAGTACTTC,CASSRTGILETQYF,.,TRBV28,once,TRBJ2-5
TGTGCCAGCAGGGGGGCCGGGGAGCTGTTTTTT,CASRGAGELFF,.,TRBV6-6,.,TRBJ2-2
TGTGCCAGTACCTCTGCGGGGGACAGCTCCTACGAGCAGTACTTC,CASTSAGDSSYEQYF,.,TRBV19,.,TRBJ2-7
TGTGCCAGCAGCTTGTGGCTCGGGACAGTGACCTACGAGCAGTACTTC,CASSLWLGTVTYEQYF,TRBD1,TRBV5-6,.,TRBJ2-7
TGTGCCAGCAGCTTAGCCCCCTACACTGAAGCTTTCTTT,CASSLAPYTEAFF,.,TRBV11-2,.,TRBJ1-1
TGTGCCAGCAGCTTAGGGGGGACTAGCGGGAGGATCACCGGGGAGCTGTTTTTT,CASSLGGTSGRITGELFF,TRBD2,TRBV11-2,.,TRBJ2-2
TGCAGCGTTGACCAGTTAGCTAACTATGGCTACACCTTC,CSVDQLANYGYTF,.,TRBV29-1,.,TRBJ1-2
TGTGCCAGCAGTGAATATGGGACAGATAATGAAAAACTGTTTTTT,CASSEYGTDNEKLFF,TRBD1,TRBV2,.,TRBJ1-4
TGTGCCTGGCAACGTTCCGGGACAGGGAATGGTGGGCTGTTTTTT,CAWQRSGTGNGGLFF,TRBD1,TRBV30,.,TRBJ1-4
TGTGCCAGCAGCTTGGGACTAGCGGGGGGCAATGAGCAGTTCTTC,CASSLGLAGGNEQFF,TRBD2,TRBV7-8,once,TRBJ2-1
TGTGCCAGCGGGCAAGACACTAGCCTCAATGAGCAGTTCTTC,CASGQDTSLNEQFF,.,TRBV11-2,.,TRBJ2-1